This T cell receptor (beta chain) was observed in a study of regulatory T cells in long-lasting Graves disease. Study summary: It was over 5 years of antithyroid drugs, with positive TSH receptor antibodies, that meant persistent Graves' disease. Study-wide findings and caveats: Persistent cases favored TRBV28, TRBJ1-2 and TRBJ2-5.

Trimming shortened V by 5 bases and J by 6 bases, and 14 bases separated the two germline ends. Germline V gene lookup returns CDR1 SGHDT and CDR2 YYEEEE. The CDR3 totals 13 residues. The time point is: persistent/refractory GD, antithyroid drugs over 5 years with positive TRAb. RNA isolated from PBMCs was used to make the TCR library. Approximately 9.6-milliliter peripheral blood samples went into EDTA tubes. This clonotype showed up just a few times. What it binds is not known. CDR3-region Arm-PCR and iRepertoire HTBI primers produced the TCR beta libraries. TCRdb itself ran the multiplex PCR reads through MiXCR, one entry per CDR3 protein. The table records 400,000 to 500,000 distinct CDR3 sequences, roughly 21% of them present only once.

This clonotype was sampled from a female donor with Graves disease. The rearrangement uses TRBV5-6 and TRBJ1-2; D not certain. Specimen: peripheral blood mononuclear cells (PBMCs), collected when the disease was refractory, from a patient treated with antithyroid drugs. The CDR3 spells CASSLRRPDGYTF. The CDR3 coding sequence is TGTGCCAGCAGTCTACGTCGGCCCGATGGCTACACCTTC.